Included here is one T cell receptor beta chain sequence, with context. The data were taken from a study of blood T cell repertoires in COVID-19. The CDR3 spans 11 residues. V was clipped by 4 bases and J by 5 bases, with 5 bases between them. Germline V gene data show CDR1 as SGHKS and CDR2 as YYEKEE (reference sequence). The assay was immunoSEQ multiplex PCR, and TCRdb's table has in-frame clones only and misses some. The profile shows 130,000 or so clones, about 83% of them singletons. The material sequenced was peripheral blood. The source of this sequence is a man aged 25-40 years with COVID-19, enrolled during active disease. This rearrangement joins TRBV5-5 to TRBJ2-3; a weak D match, TRBD2 (5 bases). Here the CDR3 DNA reads TGTGCCAGCAGCGCGGGAGATACGCAGTATTTT. Translation: CASSAGDTQYF.